This T cell receptor (beta chain) came from a study of post-analysis software for immune sequencing data. As for the study in general: Disease courses included relapsing-remitting, secondary progressive and progressive-relapsing multiple sclerosis. Points from the study as a whole: A significant reduction in normalized Chao1 diversity was observed in multiple sclerosis patients versus controls. Same-batch samples co-clustered strongly by F measure. Patients showed TRBV5-6, TRBV5-1 and TRBV20-1 among five TRBV segments more frequent than in controls.

Libraries were made from TCR beta cDNA, and they carried unique molecular identifiers. T cells numbering about 0.95 to 10 million gave rise to 500,000 or so cDNA molecules. TCRdb fed the PCR reads into MiXCR, producing one record per CDR3 protein. The sample has roughly 650,000 distinct CDR3 sequences, 55% to 60% seen once. V gave up 6 bases and J gave up 3 bases, with 10 bases separating them. The CDR3 is 12 amino acids. Looked up from germline, CDR1 is DFQATT and CDR2 is SNEGSKA (reference sequence). This clonotype was seen a single time. Antigen: not known. What was sequenced was blood. The J gene is TRBJ2-3, the V gene TRBV20-1; the D is unclear. This receptor was identified in a girl aged 2 to 10 with multiple sclerosis. The CDR3 sequence: CSASTRTDTQYF. In DNA form, the CDR3 reads TGCAGTGCCTCGACCCGGACAGATACGCAGTATTTT.